This T cell receptor beta chain was captured by sequencing in a study of response to subunit inactivated influenza vaccine. TCRdb reanalysed the RT-PCR reads using MiXCR and keeps one entry per CDR3 protein. Here the sample spans hundreds of thousands of distinct CDR3 sequences, 6% to 9% being singletons. Regarding the study as a whole: The authors suggested that few new T cells are recruited per seasonal influenza vaccination.

In this sample, this clonotype turned up many times. Its target is unknown. The material sequenced was PBMCs from blood, taken about 23 months after vaccination. This sequence originates from a man aged 50 to 69 who received an inactivated influenza vaccine.

The CDR3 sequence is CASSLLQGLHTRRGYTF. DNA of the CDR3: TGTGCCAGCAGCTTGTTGCAGGGTCTGCACACACGTCGCGGCTACACCTTC. The rearrangement joins TRBV5-5 to TRBJ1-2; possibly TRBD1 for D (5 bases). This CDR3 region has 17 residues. V lost 1 base to trimming and J lost 8 bases, with 24 bases between them. Germline assignment: CDR1 SGHKS and CDR2 YYEKEE (reference sequence). The full variable domain, rest sourced from reference TRBV5-5 and TRBJ1-2, is DAGVTQSPTHLIKTRGQQVTLRCSPISGHKSVSWYQQVLGQGPQFIFQYYEKEERGRGNFPDRFSARQFPNYSSELNVNALLLGDSALYLCASSLLQGLHTRRGYTFGSGTRLTVV.